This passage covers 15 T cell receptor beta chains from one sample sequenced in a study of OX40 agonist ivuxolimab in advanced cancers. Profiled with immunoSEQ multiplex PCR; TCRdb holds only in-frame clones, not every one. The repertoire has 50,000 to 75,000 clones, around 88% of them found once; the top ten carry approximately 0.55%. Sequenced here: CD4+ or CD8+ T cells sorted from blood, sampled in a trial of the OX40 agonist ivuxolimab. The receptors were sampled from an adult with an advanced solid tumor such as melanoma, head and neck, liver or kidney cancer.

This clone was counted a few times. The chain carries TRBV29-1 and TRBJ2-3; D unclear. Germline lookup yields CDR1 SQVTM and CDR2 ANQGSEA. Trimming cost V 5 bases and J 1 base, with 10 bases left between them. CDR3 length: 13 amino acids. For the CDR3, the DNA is TGCAGCGTTTTAGGTTTGGGCACAGATACGCAGTATTTT. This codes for CSVLGLGTDTQYF.

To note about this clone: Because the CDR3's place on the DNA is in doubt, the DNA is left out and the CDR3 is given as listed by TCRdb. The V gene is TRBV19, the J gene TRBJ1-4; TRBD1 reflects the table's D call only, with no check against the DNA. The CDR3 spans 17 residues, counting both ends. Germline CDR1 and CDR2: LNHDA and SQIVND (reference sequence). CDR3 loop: CASTSGQGVRTNEKLFF.

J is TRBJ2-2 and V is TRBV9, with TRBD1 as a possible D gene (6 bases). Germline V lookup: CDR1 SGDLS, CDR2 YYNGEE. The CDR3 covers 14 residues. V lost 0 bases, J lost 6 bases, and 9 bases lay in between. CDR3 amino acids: CASSVASGAGELFF. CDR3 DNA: TGTGCCAGCAGCGTAGCTTCAGGGGCCGGGGAGCTGTTTTTT.

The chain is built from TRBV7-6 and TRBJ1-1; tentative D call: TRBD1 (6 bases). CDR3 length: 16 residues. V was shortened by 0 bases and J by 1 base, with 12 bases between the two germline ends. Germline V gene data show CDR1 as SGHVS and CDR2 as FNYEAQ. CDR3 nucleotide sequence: TGTGCCAGCAGCTTAGCGGGAGGACAGCGGAACACTGAAGCTTTCTTT. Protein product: CASSLAGGQRNTEAFF.

This CDR3 reads CASSEGDRGTDTQYF. The DNA for the CDR3 is TGTGCCAGCAGTGAAGGGGACAGGGGCACAGATACGCAGTATTTT. The chain recombines TRBV2 with TRBJ2-3; 9 nucleotides agree with TRBD1. CDR3 length equals 15 residues. Germline lookup yields CDR1 SNHLY and CDR2 FYNNEI. V was clipped by 1 base and J by 1 base; unmatched bases: 0.

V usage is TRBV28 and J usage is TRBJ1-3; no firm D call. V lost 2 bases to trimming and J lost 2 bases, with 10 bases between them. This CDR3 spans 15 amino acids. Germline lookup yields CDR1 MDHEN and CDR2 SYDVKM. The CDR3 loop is CASSLDHTAGNTIYF. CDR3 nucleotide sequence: TGTGCCAGCAGTTTAGATCACACAGCTGGAAACACCATATATTTT.

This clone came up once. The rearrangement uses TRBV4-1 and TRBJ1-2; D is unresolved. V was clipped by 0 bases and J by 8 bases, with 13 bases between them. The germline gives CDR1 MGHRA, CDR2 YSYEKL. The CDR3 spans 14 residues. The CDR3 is CASSQDLKGGGYTF. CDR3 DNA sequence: TGCGCCAGCAGCCAAGATCTGAAGGGTGGGGGCTACACCTTC.

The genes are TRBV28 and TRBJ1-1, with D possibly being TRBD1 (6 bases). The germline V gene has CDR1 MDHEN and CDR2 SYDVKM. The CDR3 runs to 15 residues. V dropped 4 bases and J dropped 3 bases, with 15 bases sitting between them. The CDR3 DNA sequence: TGTGCCAGCAGTTGGCTAGCACAGGGTGACACTGAAGCTTTCTTT. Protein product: CASSWLAQGDTEAFF.

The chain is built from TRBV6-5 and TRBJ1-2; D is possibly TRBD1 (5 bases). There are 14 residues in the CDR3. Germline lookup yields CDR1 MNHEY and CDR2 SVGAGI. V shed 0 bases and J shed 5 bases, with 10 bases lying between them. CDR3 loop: CASSYSQGLYGYTF. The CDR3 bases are TGTGCCAGCAGTTACTCCCAGGGCCTATATGGCTACACCTTC.

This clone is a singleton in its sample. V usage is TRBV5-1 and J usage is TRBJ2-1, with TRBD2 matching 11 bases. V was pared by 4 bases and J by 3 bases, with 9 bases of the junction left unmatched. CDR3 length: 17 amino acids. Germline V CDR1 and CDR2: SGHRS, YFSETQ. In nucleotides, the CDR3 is TGCGCCAGCAGCCTTGCCCCCGGGACTAGCGGCTACAATGAGCAGTTCTTC. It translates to CASSLAPGTSGYNEQFF.

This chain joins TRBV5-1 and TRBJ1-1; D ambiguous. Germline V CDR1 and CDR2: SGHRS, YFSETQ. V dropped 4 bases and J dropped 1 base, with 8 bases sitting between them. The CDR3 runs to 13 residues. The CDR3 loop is CASSAKRNTEAFF. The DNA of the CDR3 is TGCGCCAGCAGCGCCAAGAGGAACACTGAAGCTTTCTTT.

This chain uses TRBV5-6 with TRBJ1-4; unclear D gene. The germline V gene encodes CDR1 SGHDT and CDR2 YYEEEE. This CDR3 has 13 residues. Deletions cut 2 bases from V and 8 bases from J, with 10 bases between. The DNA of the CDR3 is TGTGCCAGCAGCTTAGGATGGGAAGAAAAACTGTTTTTT. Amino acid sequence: CASSLGWEEKLFF.

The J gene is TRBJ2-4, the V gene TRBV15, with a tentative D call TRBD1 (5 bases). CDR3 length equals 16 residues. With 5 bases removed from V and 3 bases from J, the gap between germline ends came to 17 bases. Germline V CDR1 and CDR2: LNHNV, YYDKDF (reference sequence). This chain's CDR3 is CATSAYKTDIKNIQYF. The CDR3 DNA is TGTGCCACCAGCGCATACAAGACAGACATCAAAAACATTCAGTACTTC.

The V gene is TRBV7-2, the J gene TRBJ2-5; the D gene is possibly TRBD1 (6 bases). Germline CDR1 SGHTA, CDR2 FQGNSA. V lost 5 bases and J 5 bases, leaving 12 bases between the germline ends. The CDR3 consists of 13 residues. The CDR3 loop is CASSPQGLETQYF. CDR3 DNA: TGTGCCAGCAGCCCACAGGGTTTGGAGACCCAGTACTTC.

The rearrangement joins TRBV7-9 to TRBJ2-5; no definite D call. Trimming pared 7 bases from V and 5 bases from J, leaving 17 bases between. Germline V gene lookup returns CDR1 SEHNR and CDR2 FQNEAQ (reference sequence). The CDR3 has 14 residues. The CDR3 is CASTRFSGGETQYF. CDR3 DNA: TGTGCCAGCACCCGATTCTCGGGTGGGGAGACCCAGTACTTC.